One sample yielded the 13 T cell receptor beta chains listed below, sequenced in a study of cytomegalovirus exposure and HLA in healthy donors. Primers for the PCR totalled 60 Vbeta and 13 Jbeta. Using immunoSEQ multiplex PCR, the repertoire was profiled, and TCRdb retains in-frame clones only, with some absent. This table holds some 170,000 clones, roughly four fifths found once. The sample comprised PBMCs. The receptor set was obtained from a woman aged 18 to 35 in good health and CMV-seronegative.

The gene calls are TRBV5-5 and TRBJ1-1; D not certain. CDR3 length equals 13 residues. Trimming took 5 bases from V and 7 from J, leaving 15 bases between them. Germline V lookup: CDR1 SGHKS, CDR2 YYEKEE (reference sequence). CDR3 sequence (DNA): TGTGCCAGCAGGGAGGGTATGAGCTTTGAAGCTTTCTTT. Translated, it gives CASREGMSFEAFF.

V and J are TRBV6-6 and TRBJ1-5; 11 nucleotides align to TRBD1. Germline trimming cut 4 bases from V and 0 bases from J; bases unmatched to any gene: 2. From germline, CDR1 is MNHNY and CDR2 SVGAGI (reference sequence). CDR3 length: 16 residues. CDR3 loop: CASSWTGGYSNQPQHF. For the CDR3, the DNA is TGTGCCAGCAGTTGGACAGGGGGCTATAGCAATCAGCCCCAGCATTTT.

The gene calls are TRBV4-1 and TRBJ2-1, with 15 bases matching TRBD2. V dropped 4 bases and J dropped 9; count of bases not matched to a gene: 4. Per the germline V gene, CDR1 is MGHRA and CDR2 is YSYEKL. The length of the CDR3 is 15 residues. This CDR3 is CASSRTSGGAVEQFF. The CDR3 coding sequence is TGCGCCAGCAGCCGGACTAGCGGGGGGGCTGTTGAGCAGTTCTTC.

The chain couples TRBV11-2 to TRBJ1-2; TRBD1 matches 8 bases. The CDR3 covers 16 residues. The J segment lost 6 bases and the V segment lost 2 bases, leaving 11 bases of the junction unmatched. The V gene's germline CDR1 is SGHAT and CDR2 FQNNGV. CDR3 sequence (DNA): TGTGCCAGCAGCTTACTTTCCGGACAGGGCCAGGATGGCTACACCTTC. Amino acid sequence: CASSLLSGQGQDGYTF.

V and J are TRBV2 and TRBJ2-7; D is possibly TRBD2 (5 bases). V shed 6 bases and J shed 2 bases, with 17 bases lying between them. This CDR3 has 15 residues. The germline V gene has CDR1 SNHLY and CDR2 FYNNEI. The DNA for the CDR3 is TGTGCCAGCAGCGGCGAGGCTGTGACTACCTACGAGCAGTACTTC. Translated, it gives CASSGEAVTTYEQYF.

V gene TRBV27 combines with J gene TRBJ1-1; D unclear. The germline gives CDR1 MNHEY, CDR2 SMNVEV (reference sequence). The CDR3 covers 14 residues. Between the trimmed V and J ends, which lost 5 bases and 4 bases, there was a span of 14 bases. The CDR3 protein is CASSLMGVGTEAFF. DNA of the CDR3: TGTGCCAGCAGTCTAATGGGCGTTGGCACTGAAGCTTTCTTT.

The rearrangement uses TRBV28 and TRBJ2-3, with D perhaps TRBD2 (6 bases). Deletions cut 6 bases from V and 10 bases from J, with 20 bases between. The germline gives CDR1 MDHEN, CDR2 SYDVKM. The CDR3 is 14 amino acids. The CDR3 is CASSPGRPGFAQYF. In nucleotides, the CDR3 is TGTGCCAGCAGCCCCGGGAGACCGGGGTTCGCGCAGTATTTT.

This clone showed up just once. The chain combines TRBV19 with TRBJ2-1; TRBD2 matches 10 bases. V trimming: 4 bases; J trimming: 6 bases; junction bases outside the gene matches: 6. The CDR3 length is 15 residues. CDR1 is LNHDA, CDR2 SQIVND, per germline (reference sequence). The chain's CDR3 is CASSTLAGAGNEQFF. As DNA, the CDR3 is TGTGCCAGTAGTACCCTAGCGGGAGCGGGCAATGAGCAGTTCTTC.

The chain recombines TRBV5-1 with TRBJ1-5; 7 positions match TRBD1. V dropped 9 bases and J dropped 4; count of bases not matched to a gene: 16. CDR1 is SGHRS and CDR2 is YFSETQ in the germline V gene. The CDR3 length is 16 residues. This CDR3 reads CAIPTGQGGPNQPQHF. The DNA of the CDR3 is TGCGCCATCCCGACAGGCCAGGGGGGTCCTAATCAGCCCCAGCATTTT.

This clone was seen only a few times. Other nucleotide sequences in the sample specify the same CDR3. The CDR3 DNA follows: TGTGCCAGCAGCGTAGAAACAGGGTCTGAGACCCAGTACTTC. It yields the protein CASSVETGSETQYF. The J gene is TRBJ2-5, the V gene TRBV9; TRBD1 might be the D (6 bases). This CDR3 spans 14 amino acids. V lost 0 bases to trimming and J lost 5 bases, with 11 bases between them. Germline values: CDR1 SGDLS, CDR2 YYNGEE.

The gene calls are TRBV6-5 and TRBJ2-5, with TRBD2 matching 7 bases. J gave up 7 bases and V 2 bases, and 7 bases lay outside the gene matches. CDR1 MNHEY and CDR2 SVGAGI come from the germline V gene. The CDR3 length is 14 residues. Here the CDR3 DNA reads TGTGCCAGCAGTTACAGTGGTGGGGGGGGGACCCAGTACTTC. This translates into CASSYSGGGGTQYF.

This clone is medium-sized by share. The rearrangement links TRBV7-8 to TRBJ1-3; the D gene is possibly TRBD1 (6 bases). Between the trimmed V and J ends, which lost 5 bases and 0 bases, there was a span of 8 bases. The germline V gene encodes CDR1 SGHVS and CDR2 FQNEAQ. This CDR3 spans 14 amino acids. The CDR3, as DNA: TGTGCCAGCAGCCTGGACAGCTCTGGAAACACCATATATTTT. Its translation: CASSLDSSGNTIYF.

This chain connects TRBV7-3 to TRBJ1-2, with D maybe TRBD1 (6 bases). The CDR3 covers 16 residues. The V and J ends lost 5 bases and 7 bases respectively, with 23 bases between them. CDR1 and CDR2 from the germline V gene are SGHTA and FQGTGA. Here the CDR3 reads CASSPGGGDTSGGYTF. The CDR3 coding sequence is TGTGCCAGCAGCCCCGGGGGAGGGGACACCTCGGGTGGCTACACCTTC.